A selection of T cell receptor beta chains follows, all from one sample in a study of long-term antiretroviral therapy in people with HIV. Repertoires were generated with immunoSEQ multiplex PCR, while TCRdb's copy carries only in-frame clones and drops some. The sample lists roughly 24,000 clones; just under 85% were seen once. The specimen was unsorted PBMCs, collected 1.6 years after starting antiretroviral therapy. Every receptor here comes from a man between 40 and 49 years old with HIV. CDR3s include the opening cysteine and the closing phenylalanine or tryptophan. The D gene is left open where the match is weak. A clone size is listed for some rows: how often the clone was seen (once, few, many), or a class if it is expanded.

CASSQQGYEQYF TGCGCCAGCAGTCAACAGGGGTACGAGCAGTACTTC TRBV23-1 few NA TRBJ2-7
CASSLVGTDTQYF TGTGCCAGCAGCTTGGTCGGCACAGATACGCAGTATTTT TRBV7-3 NA NA TRBJ2-3
CASRTPGRENTEAFF TGTGCCAGCAGGACACCGGGACGAGAGAACACTGAAGCTTTCTTT TRBV2 NA NA TRBJ1-1
CASSIGQNTEAFF TGTGCCAGTAGTATCGGGCAGAACACTGAAGCTTTCTTT TRBV19 NA NA TRBJ1-1
CASRGTGVVETQYF TGTGCCAGCAGGGGAACAGGGGTGGTGGAGACCCAGTACTTC TRBV2 NA TRBD1 TRBJ2-5
CATSSSGFEQFF TGTGCCACCAGCAGCAGCGGATTTGAGCAGTTCTTC TRBV15 few NA TRBJ2-1
CASSLALETSGRGLNEQFF TGCGCCAGCAGCTTGGCGTTAGAGACTAGCGGAAGAGGGCTCAATGAGCAGTTCTTC TRBV5-1 NA TRBD2 TRBJ2-1
CASSAVRTGGFQPQHF TGTGCCAGTAGTGCGGTTAGGACAGGGGGCTTTCAGCCCCAGCATTTT TRBV19 NA TRBD1 TRBJ1-5
CASSLGGLAGNSGANVLTF TGTGCCAGCAGCTTGGGGGGACTAGCGGGAAATTCCGGGGCCAACGTCCTGACTTTC TRBV5-4 once TRBD2 TRBJ2-6
CASSSLGGQPQHF TGCGCCAGCAGCTCCCTGGGGGGTCAGCCCCAGCATTTT TRBV5-1 NA NA TRBJ1-5
CASSSGHEVTEAFF TGTGCCAGCAGCTCCGGACATGAGGTCACTGAAGCTTTCTTT TRBV5-6 NA NA TRBJ1-1
CASSYSTPYEQYF TGTGCCAGCAGTTACAGTACCCCCTACGAGCAGTACTTC TRBV27 NA NA TRBJ2-7
CASSLGTTEAFF TGTGCCAGCAGCCTCGGGACCACTGAAGCTTTCTTT TRBV11-2 NA NA TRBJ1-1
CASSVEAGGIGELFF TGTGCCAGCAGCGTAGAAGCGGGGGGGATCGGGGAGCTGTTTTTT TRBV9 NA TRBD2 TRBJ2-2
CASSLRTGGGNQPQHF TGTGCCAGCAGCTTGAGGACAGGGGGGGGCAATCAGCCCCAGCATTTT TRBV5-6 NA TRBD1 TRBJ1-5
CASSLMPGGYNEQFF TGTGCCAGCAGCTTGATGCCAGGGGGCTACAATGAGCAGTTCTTC TRBV5-6 NA TRBD1 TRBJ2-1
CASSPTGVNYGYTF TGTGCCAGCAGTCCGACAGGGGTTAACTATGGCTACACCTTC TRBV2 NA TRBD1 TRBJ1-2
CASSLSSGQGFGYTF TGTGCCAGCAGCTTATCGTCAGGGCAAGGATTTGGCTACACCTTC TRBV7-2 NA NA TRBJ1-2
CASSFPDRGEYVYPGELFF TGCGCCAGCAGCTTTCCGGACAGGGGGGAGTACGTTTATCCCGGGGAGCTGTTTTTT TRBV5-1 NA TRBD1 TRBJ2-2
CASSMTSGNNEQFF TGTGCCAGCAGCATGACTAGCGGTAACAATGAGCAGTTCTTC TRBV7-9 NA TRBD2 TRBJ2-1
CASSLRGADTQYF TGTGCCAGCAGCTTAAGAGGGGCAGATACGCAGTATTTT TRBV13 NA NA TRBJ2-3
CSVESTTGDGYTF TGCAGCGTTGAATCTACTACAGGGGATGGCTACACCTTC TRBV29-1 few TRBD1 TRBJ1-2
CASAWGAETQYF TGTGCCAGCGCATGGGGGGCGGAGACCCAGTACTTC TRBV6-1 NA NA TRBJ2-5
CASSQGGSYNEQFF TGTGCCAGCTCCCAAGGGGGCTCCTACAATGAGCAGTTCTTC TRBV5-6 NA NA TRBJ2-1
CASSTPGVVNQPQHF TGTGCCAGTAGTACCCCGGGGGTGGTCAATCAGCCCCAGCATTTT TRBV19 NA NA TRBJ1-5
CASTLSTGIHGYTF TGTGCCAGCACCCTCTCCACAGGGATTCATGGCTACACCTTC TRBV7-9 NA NA TRBJ1-2
CASSPSGKNTGELFF TGTGCCAGCTCACCAAGCGGGAAGAACACCGGGGAGCTGTTTTTT TRBV18 NA TRBD2 TRBJ2-2
CASITPGVGDSYEQYF TGTGCCAGCATCACCCCGGGGGTCGGGGACTCCTACGAGCAGTACTTC TRBV6-4 once NA TRBJ2-7
CASSLDIIEGWGYTF TGTGCCAGCAGCTTAGACATTATAGAAGGTTGGGGCTACACCTTC TRBV11-2 once NA TRBJ1-2
CASSLTSGLYYGYTF TGTGCCAGCAGCTTGACTTCAGGGTTGTACTATGGCTACACCTTC TRBV5-6 NA NA TRBJ1-2
CASGSPADRGSYEQYF TGTGCTAGTGGTTCGCCTGCGGACAGGGGAAGCTACGAGCAGTACTTC TRBV12-5 NA TRBD1 TRBJ2-7
CASSRLAGSSYNEQFF TGTGCCAGCAGCCGATTAGCGGGCAGCTCCTACAATGAGCAGTTCTTC TRBV7-8 few TRBD2 TRBJ2-1
CASSPTEIPYEQYF TGTGCCAGTAGTCCGACAGAGATACCCTACGAGCAGTACTTC TRBV19 NA NA TRBJ2-7
CASSQDSARTGGYTEAFF TGCGCCAGCAGCCAAGATTCCGCCCGAACAGGGGGGTACACTGAAGCTTTCTTT TRBV4-1 NA TRBD1 TRBJ1-1
CASSPPTGNTEAFF TGTGCCAGCAGCCCCCCGACAGGTAACACTGAAGCTTTCTTT TRBV5-4 NA NA TRBJ1-1
CASGVSSGNTIYF TGCGCCAGCGGTGTGAGCTCTGGAAACACCATATATTTT TRBV10-2 few NA TRBJ1-3
CASSSKKAGALANTEAFF TGCGCCAGCAGCTCGAAGAAGGCAGGGGCCTTAGCGAACACTGAAGCTTTCTTT TRBV5-1 NA NA TRBJ1-1
CASSQWTGSSGGEQFF TGTGCCAGCAGCCAATGGACAGGGTCTAGCGGGGGTGAGCAGTTCTTC TRBV14 NA TRBD2 TRBJ2-1
CASKPPATNEKLFF TGTGCCAGCAAACCTCCCGCAACTAATGAAAAACTGTTTTTT TRBV7-9 NA NA TRBJ1-4
CASSGSRDRDLNEQFF TGTGCCAGCAGCGGATCCCGGGACAGGGATTTGAATGAGCAGTTCTTC TRBV9 NA TRBD1 TRBJ2-1